This passage covers 29 T cell receptor beta chains from one sample sequenced in a study of CD8+ T cells in alopecia areata (dated by TCRdb to about 2018). The library was made by the immunoSEQ multiplex PCR assay. RNA was extracted from all samples and reverse transcribed into cDNA as template for TCR sequencing. Entries here come from immuneACCESS through TCRdb and include only in-frame sequences with V and J called. Some clones fail to appear in such tables; in the studies checked, an unresolved V gene covers under half of the shortfall, and the cause of the remainder is unknown. The sample table records under 150,000 clones; over 60% of these occur just once. Clones ranked in the top ten supply 5% to 7% of the sample. According to the study, the label for this sample's time point signals: around 29 days on oral tofacitinib. The sample's treatment or condition label, in plain terms: oral pan-JAK inhibitor, 5-10 mg twice daily.

The material was CD4+ T cells sorted from blood, obtained at week 4, from a patient treated with tofacitinib. The receptors here all came from a human donor with alopecia areata.

The rearrangement uses TRBV30 and TRBJ1-5; maybe TRBD1 (6 bases). Germline values: CDR1 GTSNPN, CDR2 SVGIG (reference sequence). The length of the CDR3 is 13 residues. Trimming pared 2 bases from V and 4 bases from J, leaving 9 bases between. The CDR3 loop reads CAWSSQGNQPQHF. For the CDR3, the DNA is TGTGCCTGGAGTTCACAGGGAAATCAGCCCCAGCATTTT.

The chain has TRBV29-1 and TRBJ2-7; 10 bases agree with TRBD1. The ends lost 7 bases at V and 0 bases at J; junction bases unmatched: 6. Germline CDR1 SQVTM, CDR2 ANQGSEA. CDR3 length equals 14 residues. The CDR3 DNA reads TGCAGCGCTGGAAGGGACAGGGGCTCCTACGAGCAGTACTTC. Residues: CSAGRDRGSYEQYF.

Points on this clone: In the same sample, other DNA sequences code for this CDR3. This chain connects TRBV29-1 to TRBJ2-1, with D hard to call. CDR1 and CDR2 from the germline V gene are SQVTM and ANQGSEA. This CDR3 is built from 11 residues. With 6 bases removed from V and 4 bases from J, the gap between germline ends came to 7 bases. In nucleotides, the CDR3 is TGCAGCGTCGGCGGATACAATGAGCAGTTCTTC. Protein product: CSVGGYNEQFF.

This clone was observed once. The chain uses TRBV30 and TRBJ1-5; no firm D call. The germline CDR1 and CDR2 sequences are GTSNPN and SVGIG (reference sequence). V gave up 6 bases and J gave up 3 bases, with 12 bases separating them. The CDR3 has 13 residues. This CDR3 is CACTAGVNQPQHF. The CDR3 region has the DNA TGTGCCTGTACAGCCGGGGTCAATCAGCCCCAGCATTTT.

This chain joins TRBV29-1 and TRBJ1-1; no clear D. Germline loops: CDR1 SQVTM, CDR2 ANQGSEA. CDR3 length equals 16 residues. V lost 4 bases to trimming and J lost 4 bases, with 22 bases between them. The CDR3 is CSVGEGRRAFPTEAFF. As DNA, the CDR3 is TGCAGCGTTGGGGAAGGGCGGAGGGCCTTTCCCACTGAAGCTTTCTTT.

The chain is built from TRBV9 and TRBJ2-1; 8 bases agree with TRBD2. CDR3 length equals 16 residues. Trimming cost V 0 bases and J 2 bases; bases outside gene matches: 4. Germline CDR1 is SGDLS and CDR2 is YYNGEE. The CDR3 spells CASSVVSTSAYNEQFF. The CDR3, as DNA: TGTGCCAGCAGCGTAGTATCGACTAGCGCCTACAATGAGCAGTTCTTC.

The rearrangement joins TRBV13 to TRBJ1-1; a weak D match, TRBD1 (6 bases). This CDR3 has 15 residues. Germline V CDR1 and CDR2: PRHDT, FYEKMQ (reference sequence). Deletions cut 0 bases from V and 5 bases from J, with 13 bases between. This CDR3 is CASSLGNRVWTEAFF. The CDR3 region has the DNA TGTGCCAGCAGCTTAGGTAACAGGGTCTGGACTGAAGCTTTCTTT.

The chain uses TRBV7-3 and TRBJ2-1; D ambiguous. Trimming stripped 2 bases from V and 8 bases from J, with 19 bases between. The CDR3 has 16 residues. Germline values: CDR1 SGHTA, CDR2 FQGTGA. The CDR3 region is CASSLSLGPGLDEQFF. CDR3 nucleotide sequence: TGTGCCAGCAGCTTATCGTTAGGGCCTGGGTTGGATGAGCAGTTCTTC.

This clone has just a few counts. The germline gene is not matched at one end of the junction; a read error may be the cause. The chain couples TRBV7-3 to TRBJ2-5; D is unresolved. This CDR3 contains 12 residues. CDR1 SGHTA and CDR2 FQGTGA come from the germline V gene. The DNA of the CDR3 is TGTGCCAGCAGCCCCGACCAAGAGTCCCAGTACTTC. Its translation is CASSPDQESQYF.

CDR3 nucleotides: TGCAGCGTTTCTAATGCTGGGGCCAACGTCCTGACTTTC. This translates into CSVSNAGANVLTF. This chain links TRBV29-1 with TRBJ2-6, with D uncertain. The CDR3 extends over 13 amino acids. The V gene's germline CDR1 is SQVTM and CDR2 ANQGSEA. Between the trimmed V and J ends, which lost 5 bases and 2 bases, there was a span of 7 bases.

CDR3 sequence reads: CASSSGVGSVETQYF. The CDR3 bases are TGTGCCAGCAGTAGTGGAGTAGGTAGCGTGGAGACCCAGTACTTC. The genes are TRBV27 and TRBJ2-5; D is perhaps TRBD2 (5 bases). V lost 5 bases to trimming and J lost 5 bases, with 18 bases between them. Germline CDR1 MNHEY, CDR2 SMNVEV (reference sequence). This CDR3 contains 15 residues.

V and J are TRBV15 and TRBJ2-1, with 12 positions matching TRBD2. Per germline, CDR1 LNHNV and CDR2 YYDKDF (reference sequence). The J segment lost 7 bases and the V segment lost 4 bases, leaving 5 bases of the junction unmatched. This CDR3 comprises 15 residues. CDR3 sequence reads: CATSKQLAGGNEQFF. The CDR3 DNA follows: TGTGCCACCAGCAAACAACTAGCGGGAGGTAATGAGCAGTTCTTC.

The chain couples TRBV5-1 to TRBJ2-2; D ambiguous. CDR3 length: 15 amino acids. CDR1 is SGHRS and CDR2 is YFSETQ in the germline V gene. V lost 2 bases and J 1 base, leaving 9 bases between the germline ends. Here the CDR3 reads CASSFGPGNTGELFF. Written as DNA, the CDR3 is TGCGCCAGCAGCTTTGGACCGGGGAACACCGGGGAGCTGTTTTTT.

V gene TRBV4-1 combines with J gene TRBJ2-1; the D call may be TRBD1 or TRBD2 (6 bases each). This CDR3 has 15 amino acids. V was shortened by 1 base and J by 0 bases, with 7 bases between the two germline ends. Looked up from germline, CDR1 is MGHRA and CDR2 is YSYEKL. Here the CDR3 DNA reads TGCGCCAGCAGCCAAGCGGGGGCCTCCTACAATGAGCAGTTCTTC. It encodes CASSQAGASYNEQFF.

This clone has just a few counts. V usage is TRBV7-2 and J usage is TRBJ1-1; D might be TRBD1 (5 bases). This CDR3 region has 13 residues. Germline V gives CDR1 SGHTA, CDR2 FQGNSA. The V end lost 5 bases, the J end lost 2 bases, and 9 bases lay between the germline ends. CDR3: CASSLRGNTEAFF. CDR3 coding DNA: TGTGCCAGCAGCCTGAGGGGAAACACTGAAGCTTTCTTT.

J is TRBJ1-1 and V is TRBV14, with unresolved D. CDR1 and CDR2 from the germline V gene are SGHDN and FVKESK. The V end lost 3 bases, the J end lost 4 bases, and 6 bases lay between the germline ends. The CDR3 length is 12 residues. CDR3 bases: TGTGCCAGCAGCCAGGTGAGCACTGAAGCTTTCTTT. Protein sequence: CASSQVSTEAFF.

The V call is TRBV25-1, the J call TRBJ2-1; D is uncertain. Trimming removed 2 bases at V and 5 bases at J, with 1 base between. The CDR3 runs 11 residues. Germline CDR1 MGHDK, CDR2 SYGVNS. This CDR3 is CASSENNEQFF. DNA of the CDR3: TGTGCCAGCAGTGAAAACAATGAGCAGTTCTTC.

V gene TRBV29-1 combines with J gene TRBJ1-4; 7 nucleotides match TRBD1. This CDR3 has 13 residues. Unmatched junction bases numbered 4, after V lost 6 bases and J lost 3 bases. Germline V gene sequence: CDR1 SQVTM, CDR2 ANQGSEA. The CDR3 spells CSVRDSANEKLFF. CDR3 DNA sequence: TGCAGCGTCAGGGACAGCGCTAATGAAAAACTGTTTTTT.

J is TRBJ2-7 and V is TRBV10-2; TRBD2 aligns across 9 bases. From germline, CDR1 is WSHSY and CDR2 SAAADI. Losses at the gene ends were 6 bases for V and 6 bases for J; bases not matched to a gene: 9. CDR3 length: 14 amino acids. The CDR3, as DNA: TGCGCCAGCAGGGACGGGACTAGCATTCTCGAGCAGTACTTC. Amino acid sequence: CASRDGTSILEQYF.

Remarks on this clone: This may come from a read error, since a much larger clone is one base off. The chain combines TRBV14 with TRBJ2-7; D uncertain. The CDR3 spans 11 residues. Trimming cost V 5 bases and J 1 base, with 3 bases left between them. Germline CDR1 SGHDN, CDR2 FVKESK. CDR3 nucleotide sequence: TGTGCCAGCAGCGCGTCCTACGAGCAGTACTTC. It yields the protein CASSASYEQYF.

The chain couples TRBV25-1 to TRBJ1-5; the D is unclear. Deletions cut 3 bases from V and 3 bases from J, with 9 bases between. The germline CDR1 and CDR2 sequences are MGHDK and SYGVNS. The CDR3 spans 14 residues. This CDR3 reads CASSEKLINQPQHF. CDR3 in DNA: TGTGCCAGCAGTGAGAAACTGATCAATCAGCCCCAGCATTTT.

This chain uses TRBV25-1 with TRBJ2-1; D is perhaps TRBD1 (6 bases). Trimming removed 3 bases at V and 9 bases at J, with 12 bases between. The CDR3 is made up of 13 amino acids. CDR1 and CDR2 (germline): MGHDK, SYGVNS. DNA for the CDR3: TGTGCCAGCAGTGACAACACAGGGATTGAGCAGTTCTTC. It is translated as CASSDNTGIEQFF.

The chain uses TRBV2 and TRBJ2-7; tentatively, D is TRBD1 (5 bases). V lost 7 bases and J lost 6, with 16 bases in between. The CDR3 totals 13 residues. Germline V gives CDR1 SNHLY, CDR2 FYNNEI. The CDR3 here is CASMGQGRIEQYF. The CDR3 DNA follows: TGTGCCAGCATGGGGCAGGGTCGGATCGAGCAGTACTTC.

The chain links TRBV9 to TRBJ2-1; D is undetermined. The V gene's germline CDR1 is SGDLS and CDR2 YYNGEE. The length of the CDR3 is 15 residues. Trimming stripped 4 bases from V and 7 bases from J, with 18 bases between. The CDR3 spells CASSPRPYLGNEQFF. For the CDR3, the DNA is TGTGCCAGCAGCCCCCGTCCCTATCTGGGGAATGAGCAGTTCTTC.

V and J are TRBV7-3 and TRBJ1-1, with unresolved D. Trimming took off 5 bases at V and 0 bases at J, with 7 bases between the two ends. CDR3 length: 13 residues. In germline, CDR1 is SGHTA, CDR2 FQGTGA. The DNA of the CDR3 is TGTGCCAGCAGCCAACAAATGAACACTGAAGCTTTCTTT. Its protein is CASSQQMNTEAFF.

The V and J genes are TRBV7-2 and TRBJ2-7; D is possibly TRBD1 (6 bases). The germline gives CDR1 SGHTA, CDR2 FQGNSA. V dropped 4 bases and J dropped 2 bases, with 12 bases sitting between them. The CDR3 is 14 residues long. CDR3 in amino acids: CASSSDRITYEQYF. The DNA of the CDR3 is TGTGCCAGCAGCTCGGACAGAATAACCTACGAGCAGTACTTC.

This clone appeared a few times. The V gene is TRBV7-2, the J gene TRBJ2-1; TRBD2 is a possible D gene (5 bases). The germline gives CDR1 SGHTA, CDR2 FQGNSA. V lost 5 bases, J lost 12 bases, and 20 bases lay in between. CDR3 length: 14 residues. The CDR3 reads CASSPQWGEGSQFF. CDR3 sequence (DNA): TGTGCCAGCAGCCCTCAATGGGGAGAAGGGTCGCAGTTCTTC.

The chain carries TRBV2 and TRBJ2-5; 7 bases fit TRBD1. The CDR3 has 13 amino acids. V was clipped by 6 bases and J by 2 bases; unmatched bases: 3. The germline V gene encodes CDR1 SNHLY and CDR2 FYNNEI. The CDR3 DNA reads TGTGCCAGCAGGTCGGACAGGCAAGAGACCCAGTACTTC. Translation: CASRSDRQETQYF.

The chain employs TRBV29-1 and TRBJ2-7; TRBD1 agrees at 7 bases. Germline V gene lookup returns CDR1 SQVTM and CDR2 ANQGSEA. The CDR3 is 13 amino acids. V shed 6 bases and J 3 bases; nucleotides not matched to a gene: 8. The CDR3 loop reads CSVSGTEVYEQYF. As DNA, the CDR3 is TGCAGCGTCTCCGGGACAGAAGTCTACGAGCAGTACTTC.